These 29 T cell receptor beta chains were all obtained from the same sample, sequenced in a study of blood T cell repertoires in COVID-19. The protocol was immunoSEQ multiplex PCR, while the TCRdb copy is restricted to in-frame clones and leaves out a portion. Among about 44,000 clones listed, about 89% were seen once. The sequenced material came from peripheral blood. The origin of the receptors is a man between 65 and 85 years old with active COVID-19.

The chain carries TRBV19 and TRBJ1-5; no firm D call. CDR3 length: 14 amino acids. V was pared by 3 bases and J by 7 bases, with 13 bases between. Germline V gene sequence: CDR1 LNHDA, CDR2 SQIVND (reference sequence). In DNA, the CDR3 is TGTGCCAGTAGTATGGGAGGGTTATGGCAGCCCCAGCATTTT. It codes for CASSMGGLWQPQHF.

The chain combines TRBV10-1 with TRBJ2-1; no clear D gene. This CDR3 is 18 amino acids long. V lost 0 bases and J 0 bases, leaving 15 bases between the germline ends. Germline loops: CDR1 WNHNN, CDR2 SYGVQD (reference sequence). This CDR3 is CASSESIPSVSSYNEQFF. The CDR3, as DNA: TGCGCCAGCAGTGAGTCGATTCCTTCAGTTTCCTCCTACAATGAGCAGTTCTTC.

This chain links TRBV7-2 with TRBJ2-2; D is ambiguous. Germline assignment: CDR1 SGHTA and CDR2 FQGNSA. The CDR3 is made up of 15 amino acids. V dropped 3 bases and J dropped 3 bases, with 11 bases sitting between them. For the CDR3, the DNA is TGTGCCAGCAGCTTGGGCCGAACGGACACCGGGGAGCTGTTTTTT. Protein: CASSLGRTDTGELFF.

V usage is TRBV5-1 and J usage is TRBJ1-1; D uncertain. The CDR3 has 15 amino acids. The germline V and J ends were trimmed by 1 base and 3 bases, with 13 bases remaining between them. Germline-derived CDR1 and CDR2 are SGHRS and YFSETQ. The CDR3 loop is CASSLRSPRDTEAFF. The CDR3 coding sequence is TGCGCCAGCAGCTTGCGCTCACCACGAGACACTGAAGCTTTCTTT. The complete variable domain, with remaining parts taken from reference TRBV5-1 and TRBJ1-1, reads KAGVTQTPRYLIKTRGQQVTLSCSPISGHRSVSWYQQTPGQGLQFLFEYFSETQRNKGNFPGRFSGRQFSNSRSEMNVSTLELGDSALYLCASSLRSPRDTEAFFGQGTRLTVV.

The CDR3 reads CASSIVAGGNQPQHF. CDR3 nucleotides: TGTGCCAGTAGTATAGTGGCAGGGGGCAATCAGCCCCAGCATTTT. The genes are TRBV19 and TRBJ1-5, with D possibly matching TRBD1 (6 bases). In germline, CDR1 is LNHDA, CDR2 SQIVND (reference sequence). Between the trimmed V and J ends, which lost 1 base and 2 bases, there was a span of 9 bases. This CDR3 spans 15 amino acids. The full variable domain, rest sourced from reference TRBV19 and TRBJ1-5, is DGGITQSPKYLFRKEGQNVTLSCEQNLNHDAMYWYRQDPGQGLRLIYYSQIVNDFQKGDIAEGYSVSREKKESFPLTVTSAQKNPTAFYLCASSIVAGGNQPQHFGDGTRLSIL.

CDR3 in amino acids: CASSARVSGANVLTF. CDR3 DNA sequence: TGTGCCAGCAGCGCCAGGGTCTCTGGGGCCAACGTCCTGACTTTC. The rearrangement uses TRBV5-6 and TRBJ2-6; tentatively, D is TRBD1 (5 bases). V shed 4 bases and J shed 0 bases, with 8 bases lying between them. This CDR3 is built from 15 residues. The germline CDR1 and CDR2 sequences are SGHDT and YYEEEE.

This CDR3 is CASSLASRGRDTGELFF. As DNA, the CDR3 is TGTGCCAGCAGCTTAGCGTCAAGGGGGCGTGACACCGGGGAGCTGTTTTTT. V gene TRBV7-9 combines with J gene TRBJ2-2; TRBD1 matches at 7 bases. The CDR3 has 17 residues. Trimming took 0 bases from V and 3 from J; bases not matched to a gene: 7. Germline V CDR1 and CDR2: SEHNR, FQNEAQ (reference sequence).

The V gene is TRBV6-5, the J gene TRBJ2-3; 10 bases line up with TRBD1. J gave up 5 bases and V 4 bases, and 9 bases lay outside the gene matches. The CDR3 has 16 residues. The germline V gene has CDR1 MNHEY and CDR2 SVGAGI. The DNA of the CDR3 is TGTGCCAGCAGTTCCATCCCCGGGACAGGGGAAGATACGCAGTATTTT. It encodes CASSSIPGTGEDTQYF.

The chain joins TRBV4-1 to TRBJ2-3; TRBD2 matches 11 bases. Germline CDR1 MGHRA, CDR2 YSYEKL. Unmatched junction bases numbered 8, after V lost 4 bases and J lost 2 bases. The length of the CDR3 is 17 residues. In DNA, the CDR3 is TGCGCCAGCAGCCTCCGTCGACTAGCGGGGATCACAGATACGCAGTATTTT. This gives the protein CASSLRRLAGITDTQYF.

The chain recombines TRBV3-1 (or the pseudogene TRBV3-2) with TRBJ1-2, with TRBD1 matching 8 bases. The CDR3 has 14 residues. With 4 bases clipped from V and 4 bases from J, the junction kept 5 bases outside the gene matches. The germline V gene encodes CDR1 LGHDT and CDR2 YNNKEL (reference sequence). CDR3 DNA: TGTGCCAGCAGCCCCTGGGACAGGATCTATGGCTACACCTTC. This translates into CASSPWDRIYGYTF.

V is TRBV7-2 and J is TRBJ2-7; 9 nucleotides line up with TRBD1. The CDR3 has 16 amino acids. V gave up 6 bases and J gave up 2 bases; unmatched junction bases: 11. CDR1 and CDR2 (germline): SGHTA, FQGNSA. The CDR3 bases are TGTGCCAGCAGAGCTGGGGGGACAGGGAAGACCTACGAGCAGTACTTC. Translating it yields CASRAGGTGKTYEQYF.

CDR3 nucleotide sequence: TGTGCCACCAGCACCCGGACTAGCGGGCAAGAGACCCAGTACTTC. It encodes CATSTRTSGQETQYF. The V call is TRBV15, the J call TRBJ2-5; 11 bases align to TRBD2. Germline values: CDR1 LNHNV, CDR2 YYDKDF (reference sequence). V lost 4 bases to trimming and J lost 2 bases; unmatched junction nucleotides: 3. The length of the CDR3 is 15 residues.

This sequence joins TRBV4-3 and TRBJ2-7; no reliable D call. CDR3 length equals 14 residues. Germline CDR1 reads LGHNA; CDR2 reads YSLEER. V lost 4 bases to trimming and J lost 0 bases, with 10 bases between them. In nucleotides, the CDR3 is TGCGCCAGCAGCCCCCTCCTATCCTCCTACGAGCAGTACTTC. Amino acids: CASSPLLSSYEQYF.

The chain combines TRBV7-9 with TRBJ1-5; 7 bases match TRBD1. Germline-derived CDR1 and CDR2 are SEHNR and FQNEAQ (reference sequence). This CDR3 has 18 residues. Trimming took 1 base from V and 2 from J; bases not matched to a gene: 11. The CDR3 DNA follows: TGTGCCAGCAGCTTAGTAGCGACAGGGTCCAGGGGCAATCAGCCCCAGCATTTT. It specifies CASSLVATGSRGNQPQHF.

CDR3 sequence (DNA): TGTGCCAGCGCGGAAGCGGGGGCGAGGAACACCGGGGAGCTGTTTTTT. As protein: CASAEAGARNTGELFF. The chain carries TRBV28 and TRBJ2-2, with TRBD2 matching 8 bases. In germline, CDR1 is MDHEN, CDR2 SYDVKM. J gave up 1 base and V 8 bases, and 9 bases lay outside the gene matches. The length of the CDR3 is 16 residues. The full variable domain, rest sourced from reference TRBV28 and TRBJ2-2, is DVKVTQSSRYLVKRTGEKVFLECVQDMDHENMFWYRQDPGLGLRLIYFSYDVKMKEKGDIPEGYSVSREKKERFSLILESASTNQTSMYLCASAEAGARNTGELFFGEGSRLTVL.

The J gene is TRBJ1-4, the V gene TRBV28; D gene ambiguous. Germline values: CDR1 MDHEN, CDR2 SYDVKM. V shed 4 bases and J shed 4 bases, with 16 bases lying between them. This CDR3 has 16 residues. CDR3 sequence: CASSSPGILNNEKLFF. The CDR3 DNA reads TGTGCCAGCAGTTCCCCAGGCATCCTCAATAATGAAAAACTGTTTTTT.

The CDR3 DNA follows: TGTGCCAGCAACCAACAGGGGGCCACAGATACGCAGTATTTT. This codes for CASNQQGATDTQYF. This chain joins TRBV2 and TRBJ2-3; TRBD1 agrees at 9 bases. Germline-derived CDR1 and CDR2 are SNHLY and FYNNEI. CDR3 length equals 14 residues. V was clipped by 7 bases and J by 2 bases; unmatched bases: 4.

V and J are TRBV24-1 and TRBJ1-5, with a possible D match to TRBD1 (6 bases). Germline CDR1 is KGHDR and CDR2 is SFDVKD. The CDR3 covers 18 residues. Trimming cost V 7 bases and J 4 bases, with 25 bases left between them. In DNA form, the CDR3 reads TGTGCCACCAGGACTATCTCCCGAGGGGGGGCGAGGAATCAGCCCCAGCATTTT. This gives the protein CATRTISRGGARNQPQHF.

This clone was seen a handful of times. This chain uses TRBV7-2 with TRBJ2-1; 8 bases align to TRBD2. This CDR3 has 15 residues. Germline lookup yields CDR1 SGHTA and CDR2 FQGNSA. V lost 3 bases, J lost 6 bases, and 7 bases stayed unmatched. CDR3 DNA sequence: TGTGCCAGCAGCTTTAACGGGGGGGCCCTCAATGAGCAGTTCTTC. This translates into CASSFNGGALNEQFF. Full variable domain (remainder filled in from reference TRBV7-2 and TRBJ2-1): GAGVSQSPSNKVTEKGKDVELRCDPISGHTALYWYRQSLGQGLEFLIYFQGNSAPDKSGLPSDRFSAERTGGSVSTLTIQRTQQEDSAVYLCASSFNGGALNEQFFGPGTRLTVL.

The chain employs TRBV11-3 and TRBJ2-7; the D gene is possibly TRBD2 (7 bases). The CDR3 runs 15 residues. V was shortened by 1 base and J by 2 bases, with 12 bases between the two germline ends. Germline CDR1 reads SGHNT; CDR2 reads YENEEA. CDR3 amino acids: CASSLVGGGAYEQYF. In nucleotides, the CDR3 is TGTGCCAGCAGCTTAGTGGGAGGGGGAGCCTACGAGCAGTACTTC.

In DNA form, the CDR3 reads TGTGCCAGCACGACAGGGGGCAATCAGCCCCAGCATTTT. Its protein product is CASTTGGNQPQHF. This chain links TRBV19 with TRBJ1-5; TRBD1 matches 8 bases. The CDR3 length is 13 residues. Per germline, CDR1 LNHDA and CDR2 SQIVND (reference sequence). V was pared by 9 bases and J by 2 bases, with 3 bases of the junction left unmatched.

This clone was found a few times. The chain links TRBV12-5 to TRBJ2-7, with 8 bases that match TRBD1. The CDR3 is 13 residues long. Losses at the gene ends were 1 base for V and 6 bases for J; bases not matched to a gene: 2. Looked up from germline, CDR1 is LGHNT and CDR2 is FRNRAP. The DNA of the CDR3 is TGTGCTAGTGGTTTGGGACAGGGGAGCGAGCAGTACTTC. Residues: CASGLGQGSEQYF.

The chain uses TRBV7-6 and TRBJ1-1, with D hard to call. V was cut by 0 bases and J by 1 base, with 6 bases left in between. Germline V CDR1 and CDR2: SGHVS, FNYEAQ. This CDR3 is built from 14 residues. The CDR3 DNA reads TGTGCCAGCAGCTTAGCCAGTTCGAACACTGAAGCTTTCTTT. Its translation is CASSLASSNTEAFF. Filled out from reference TRBV7-6 and TRBJ1-1, the complete variable domain reads GAGVSQSPRYKVTKRGQDVALRCDPISGHVSLYWYRQALGQGPEFLTYFNYEAQQDKSGLPNDRFSAERPEGSISTLTIQRTEQRDSAMYRCASSLASSNTEAFFGQGTRLTVV.

This clone has only one observation. This CDR3 is CASSLPTASYEQYF. CDR3 DNA sequence: TGCGCCAGCAGCTTACCGACAGCCTCCTACGAGCAGTACTTC. The J gene is TRBJ2-7, the V gene TRBV5-1; D perhaps matches TRBD1 (5 bases). The CDR3 spans 14 residues. Germline values: CDR1 SGHRS, CDR2 YFSETQ. V lost 2 bases to trimming and J lost 0 bases, with 9 bases between them.

The chain couples TRBV6-2 or TRBV6-3 to TRBJ2-7; the match to TRBD1 covers 10 bases. V was pared by 6 bases and J by 3 bases, with 5 bases of the junction left unmatched. The CDR3 sequence is 14 residues long. Germline V gene data show CDR1 as MNHEY and CDR2 as SVGEGT. The CDR3 loop is CASSQTGGSYEQYF. CDR3 nucleotides: TGTGCCAGCAGCCAGACAGGGGGCAGCTACGAGCAGTACTTC.

The chain combines TRBV19 with TRBJ1-1, with a possible D match to TRBD1 (6 bases). The CDR3 covers 15 residues. The V end was cut by 6 bases, the J end by 0 bases, with 14 bases between. The V gene's germline CDR1 is LNHDA and CDR2 SQIVND (reference sequence). CDR3 nucleotides: TGTGCCAGTAGCCACCGACAGGATATGAACACTGAAGCTTTCTTT. Translation gives CASSHRQDMNTEAFF. Using reference TRBV19 and TRBJ1-1 for the parts outside the CDR3, the full variable domain is DGGITQSPKYLFRKEGQNVTLSCEQNLNHDAMYWYRQDPGQGLRLIYYSQIVNDFQKGDIAEGYSVSREKKESFPLTVTSAQKNPTAFYLCASSHRQDMNTEAFFGQGTRLTVV.

The chain is built from TRBV11-3 and TRBJ1-1; possible D gene TRBD1, 5 bases. V lost 5 bases to trimming and J lost 1 base, with 8 bases between them. The CDR3 length is 13 residues. Germline V CDR1 and CDR2: SGHNT, YENEEA. The DNA for the CDR3 is TGTGCCAGCAGCGCCACAGGGAACACTGAAGCTTTCTTT. It codes for CASSATGNTEAFF.

The chain recombines TRBV24-1 with TRBJ2-3; 8 bases map to TRBD2. In germline, CDR1 is KGHDR, CDR2 SFDVKD. This CDR3 has 16 residues. V lost 4 bases and J lost 2; bases outside the gene matches: 7. CDR3 region: CATSEVTSGYTDTQYF. In DNA form, the CDR3 reads TGTGCCACCAGTGAAGTCACTAGCGGCTACACAGATACGCAGTATTTT.

The chain is built from TRBV5-4 and TRBJ1-2; D gene uncertain. From germline, CDR1 is SGHNT and CDR2 YYREEE (reference sequence). V shed 0 bases and J shed 3 bases, with 12 bases lying between them. This CDR3 has 15 residues. CDR3 sequence reads: CASSLASGTYYGYTF. CDR3 DNA sequence: TGTGCCAGCAGCTTGGCGTCAGGTACCTACTATGGCTACACCTTC.